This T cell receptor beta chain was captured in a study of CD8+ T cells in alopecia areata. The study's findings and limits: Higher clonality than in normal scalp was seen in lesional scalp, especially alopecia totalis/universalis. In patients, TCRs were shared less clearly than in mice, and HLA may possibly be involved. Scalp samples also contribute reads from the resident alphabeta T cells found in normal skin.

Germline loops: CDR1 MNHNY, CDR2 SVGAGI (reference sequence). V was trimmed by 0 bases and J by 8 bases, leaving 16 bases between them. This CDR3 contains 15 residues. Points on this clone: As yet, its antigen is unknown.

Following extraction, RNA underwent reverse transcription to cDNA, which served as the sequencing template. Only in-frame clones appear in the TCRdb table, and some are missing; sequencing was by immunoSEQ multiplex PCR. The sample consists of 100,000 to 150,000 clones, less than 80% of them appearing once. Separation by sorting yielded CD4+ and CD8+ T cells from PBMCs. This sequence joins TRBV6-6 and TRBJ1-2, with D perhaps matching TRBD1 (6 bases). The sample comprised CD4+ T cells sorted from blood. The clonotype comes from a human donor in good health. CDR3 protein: CASSYSIEGVKGYTF. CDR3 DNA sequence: TGTGCCAGCAGTTACTCGATAGAGGGGGTTAAGGGCTACACCTTC.